This T cell receptor beta chain was observed in a study of CD8+ T cells in alopecia areata. Trimming removed 5 bases from V and 1 base from J, with 11 bases in between. Germline CDR1 and CDR2: LNHNV and YYDKDF (reference sequence). The CDR3 is 14 amino acids. Treatment indicated: oral pan-JAK inhibitor, 5-10 mg twice daily. Following extraction, RNA underwent reverse transcription to cDNA, which served as the sequencing template. Profiled with immunoSEQ multiplex PCR; TCRdb holds only in-frame clones, not every one. The table records over 60,000 clones, 35% to 55% of them present only once. This TCR came from a human donor with alopecia areata. Sequencing used CD8+ T cells sorted from blood, obtained between weeks 36 and 40, from a patient treated with tofacitinib. This chain connects TRBV15 to TRBJ2-5, with D possibly TRBD2 on 5 matching bases. The CDR3 region is CATSALGSQETQYF. In nucleotides, the CDR3 is TGTGCCACCAGCGCCCTGGGGAGCCAAGAGACCCAGTACTTC.